Each of the 10 T cell receptor beta chains below was sequenced from the same sample in a study of cytomegalovirus exposure and HLA in healthy donors. Data came from immunoSEQ multiplex PCR; TCRdb stores just in-frame clones and leaves some out. This repertoire shows tens of thousands of clones, 85% to 95% found once; its top ten account for approximately 0.59%. The specimen was PBMCs. Receptor source: a woman younger than 35 in good health and CMV-seronegative.

This chain uses TRBV30 with TRBJ1-5, with 8 bases fitting TRBD1. V shed 3 bases and J 4 bases; nucleotides not matched to a gene: 5. The CDR3 extends over 14 amino acids. Germline lookup yields CDR1 GTSNPN and CDR2 SVGIG (reference sequence). CDR3 DNA: TGTGCCTGGAGCCTGGGGACAGGTAATCAGCCCCAGCATTTT. Protein product: CAWSLGTGNQPQHF.

This chain joins TRBV13 and TRBJ2-3, with D possibly being TRBD2 (6 bases). The CDR3 spans 16 residues. Germline V lookup: CDR1 PRHDT, CDR2 FYEKMQ (reference sequence). V lost 5 bases and J lost 4, with 19 bases in between. The CDR3 loop is CASSPLGGGGADTQYF. CDR3 sequence (DNA): TGTGCCAGCAGCCCCCTTGGCGGAGGCGGGGCAGATACGCAGTATTTT.

The chain has TRBV7-8 and TRBJ2-7; maybe TRBD2 (6 bases). Germline assignment: CDR1 SGHVS and CDR2 FQNEAQ. This CDR3 spans 14 amino acids. V shed 0 bases and J shed 3 bases, with 9 bases lying between them. CDR3 region: CASSLAGGYYEQYF. The CDR3 nucleotides read TGTGCCAGCAGCTTAGCGGGAGGTTACTACGAGCAGTACTTC.

This clone was seen more than once but under ten times. The chain couples TRBV19 to TRBJ2-5; D unresolved. This CDR3 is 14 amino acids long. Trimming cost V 9 bases and J 2 bases, with 16 bases left between them. CDR1 and CDR2 from the germline V gene are LNHDA and SQIVND (reference sequence). The CDR3, as DNA: TGTGCCAGCCGTGGAGTCGGCAGACAAGAGACCCAGTACTTC. Amino acid sequence: CASRGVGRQETQYF.

The genes are TRBV2 and TRBJ1-1, with D tentatively TRBD1 (5 bases). Trimming left V 3 bases short and J 6 bases short, with 14 bases between. Germline V gives CDR1 SNHLY, CDR2 FYNNEI. There are 14 residues in the CDR3. The CDR3 DNA reads as TGTGCCAGCAGTGATTCAGGGCGGGGCGCTGAAGCTTTCTTT. Amino acid sequence: CASSDSGRGAEAFF.

The V gene is TRBV19, the J gene TRBJ2-7; D is unclear. V was shortened by 0 bases and J by 2 bases, with 11 bases between the two germline ends. The CDR3 covers 15 residues. Germline V lookup: CDR1 LNHDA, CDR2 SQIVND (reference sequence). The CDR3 nucleotides read TGTGCCAGTAGTATAGATCACGCAGTCGCCTACGAGCAGTACTTC. It translates to CASSIDHAVAYEQYF.

The chain combines TRBV7-2 with TRBJ2-5; a possible D gene is TRBD2 (7 bases). Germline assignment: CDR1 SGHTA and CDR2 FQGNSA. The length of the CDR3 is 16 residues. With 5 bases removed from V and 5 bases from J, the gap between germline ends came to 21 bases. The CDR3 loop reads CASSQRRGGSRETQYF. In nucleotides, the CDR3 is TGTGCCAGCAGCCAAAGGAGGGGGGGGAGCCGGGAGACCCAGTACTTC. The whole variable domain, filled in from reference TRBV7-2 and TRBJ2-5, reads GAGVSQSPSNKVTEKGKDVELRCDPISGHTALYWYRQSLGQGLEFLIYFQGNSAPDKSGLPSDRFSAERTGGSVSTLTIQRTQQEDSAVYLCASSQRRGGSRETQYFGPGTRLLVL.

The gene calls are TRBV6-5 and TRBJ1-2, with 9 bases lining up with TRBD1. After removal of 7 bases from V and 4 bases from J, the junction contained 7 bases not matched to a gene. The CDR3 length is 14 residues. In germline, CDR1 is MNHEY, CDR2 SVGAGI. CDR3 sequence: CASTPDRGGYGYTF. The CDR3 bases are TGTGCCAGCACCCCGGACAGGGGCGGCTATGGCTACACCTTC.

This clone is a singleton in its sample. V usage is TRBV5-5 and J usage is TRBJ1-2; 9 bases fit TRBD1. The V gene's germline CDR1 is SGHKS and CDR2 YYEKEE (reference sequence). The CDR3 totals 14 residues. V dropped 3 bases and J dropped 13; count of bases not matched to a gene: 13. CDR3 residues: CASSWAGTGKDGTF. CDR3 sequence (DNA): TGTGCCAGCAGCTGGGCCGGGACAGGGAAGGACGGCACCTTC.

The V and J genes are TRBV7-3 and TRBJ2-3; the D gene is possibly TRBD2 (6 bases). The CDR3 is made up of 14 amino acids. Germline V gives CDR1 SGHTA, CDR2 FQGTGA. The V end was cut by 2 bases, the J end by 5 bases, with 11 bases between. The CDR3 nucleotides are TGTGCCAGCAGCTTAGGGGTGGGAGGAGATACGCAGTATTTT. Its protein product is CASSLGVGGDTQYF.